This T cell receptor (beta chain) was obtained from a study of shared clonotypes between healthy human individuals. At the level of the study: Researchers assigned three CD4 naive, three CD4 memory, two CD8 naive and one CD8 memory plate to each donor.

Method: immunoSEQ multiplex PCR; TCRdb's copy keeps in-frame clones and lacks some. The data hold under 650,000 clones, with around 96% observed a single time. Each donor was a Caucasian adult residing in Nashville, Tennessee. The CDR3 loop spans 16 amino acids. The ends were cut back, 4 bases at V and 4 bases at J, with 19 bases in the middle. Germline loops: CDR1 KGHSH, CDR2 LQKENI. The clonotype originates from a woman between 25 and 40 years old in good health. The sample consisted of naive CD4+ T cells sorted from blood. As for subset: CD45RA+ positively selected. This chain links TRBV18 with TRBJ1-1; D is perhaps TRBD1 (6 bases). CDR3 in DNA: TGTGCCAGCTCACTACAAACGGTCGGGGGGCGCACTGAAGCTTTCTTT. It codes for CASSLQTVGGRTEAFF.